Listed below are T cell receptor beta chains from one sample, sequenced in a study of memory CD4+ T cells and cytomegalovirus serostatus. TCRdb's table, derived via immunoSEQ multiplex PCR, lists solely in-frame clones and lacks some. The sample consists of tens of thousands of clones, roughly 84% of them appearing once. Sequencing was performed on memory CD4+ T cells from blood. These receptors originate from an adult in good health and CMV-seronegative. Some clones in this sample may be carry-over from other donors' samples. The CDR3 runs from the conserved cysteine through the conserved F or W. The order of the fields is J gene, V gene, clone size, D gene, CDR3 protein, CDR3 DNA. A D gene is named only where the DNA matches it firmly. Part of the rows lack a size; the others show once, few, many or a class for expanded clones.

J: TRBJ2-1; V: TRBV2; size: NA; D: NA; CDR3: CASREVSSYNEQFF; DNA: TGTGCCAGCAGAGAGGTCAGCTCCTACAATGAGCAGTTCTTC
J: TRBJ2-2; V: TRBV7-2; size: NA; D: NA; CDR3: CASSKTPGNTGELFF; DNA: TGTGCCAGCAGCAAGACCCCTGGGAACACCGGGGAGCTGTTTTTT
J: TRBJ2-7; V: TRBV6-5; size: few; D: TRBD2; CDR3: CASSRTGTSDEQYF; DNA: TGTGCCAGCAGCCGGACCGGGACTAGCGACGAGCAGTACTTC
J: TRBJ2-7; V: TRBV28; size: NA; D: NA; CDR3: CASRSSITYEQYF; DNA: TGTGCCAGCAGGAGCAGCATCACCTACGAGCAGTACTTC
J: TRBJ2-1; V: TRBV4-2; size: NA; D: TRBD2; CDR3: CASSQAGLAGVHEQFF; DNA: TGTGCCAGCAGCCAAGCAGGCCTAGCGGGAGTACATGAGCAGTTCTTC
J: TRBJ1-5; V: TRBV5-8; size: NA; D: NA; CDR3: CASSLGPTYSNQPQHF; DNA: TGTGCCAGCAGCTTGGGACCGACTTATAGCAATCAGCCCCAGCATTTT
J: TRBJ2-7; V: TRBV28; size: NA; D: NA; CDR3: CASKGGADYEQYF; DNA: TGTGCCAGCAAGGGGGGGGCCGACTACGAGCAGTACTTC
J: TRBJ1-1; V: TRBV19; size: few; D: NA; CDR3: CASSWSGGRNTEAFF; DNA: TGTGCCAGCTCGTGGTCCGGGGGGAGGAACACTGAAGCTTTCTTT
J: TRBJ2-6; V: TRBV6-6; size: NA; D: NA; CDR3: CASSSLASGANVLTF; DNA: TGTGCCAGCAGCTCCTTGGCTTCTGGGGCCAACGTCCTGACTTTC
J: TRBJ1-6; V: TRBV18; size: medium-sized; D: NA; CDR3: CASSRRDLSSYNSPLHF; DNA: TGTGCCAGCTCACGACGGGACTTGAGCTCCTATAATTCACCCCTCCACTTT
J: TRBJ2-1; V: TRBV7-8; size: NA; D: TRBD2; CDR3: CASSSLAGTSGRNEQFF; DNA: TGTGCCAGCAGCTCATTAGCCGGGACTAGCGGGAGAAATGAGCAGTTCTTC
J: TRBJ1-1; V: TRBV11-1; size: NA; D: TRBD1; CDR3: CASSSDRVSLNTEAFF; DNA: TGTGCCAGCAGCTCCGACAGGGTATCCCTGAACACTGAAGCTTTCTTT
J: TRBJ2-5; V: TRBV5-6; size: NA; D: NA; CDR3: CASSRGLQETQYF; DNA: TGTGCCAGCAGTCGGGGGTTACAAGAGACCCAGTACTTC
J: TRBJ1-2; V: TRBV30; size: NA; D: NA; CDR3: CAWSVLGRERGYTF; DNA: TGTGCCTGGAGTGTACTGGGCAGGGAAAGGGGCTACACCTTC
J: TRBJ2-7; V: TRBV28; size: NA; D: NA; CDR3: CASYGRSYEQYF; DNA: TGTGCCAGCTACGGGCGTTCCTACGAGCAGTACTTC
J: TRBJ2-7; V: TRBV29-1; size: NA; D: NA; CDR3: CSVGGRETHEQYF; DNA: TGCAGCGTTGGAGGCAGGGAGACCCACGAGCAGTACTTC
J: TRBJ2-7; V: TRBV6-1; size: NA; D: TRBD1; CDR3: CASTSPGQALYEQYF; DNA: TGTGCCAGCACTTCTCCGGGACAGGCTCTCTACGAGCAGTACTTC
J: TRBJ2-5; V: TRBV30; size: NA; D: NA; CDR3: CAWRMSGETQYF; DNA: TGTGCCTGGAGGATGAGCGGGGAGACCCAGTACTTC
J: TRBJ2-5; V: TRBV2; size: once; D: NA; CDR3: CASSALTGETQYF; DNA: TGTGCCAGCAGTGCCTTGACCGGGGAGACCCAGTACTTC
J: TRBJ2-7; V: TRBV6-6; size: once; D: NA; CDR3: CASSYPGGTAYEQYF; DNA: TGTGCCAGCAGTTACCCAGGAGGGACCGCCTACGAGCAGTACTTC
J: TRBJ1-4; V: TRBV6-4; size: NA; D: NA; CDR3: CASKLGGKGGSEKLFF; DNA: TGTGCCAGCAAGTTGGGGGGGAAAGGGGGATCTGAAAAACTGTTTTTT
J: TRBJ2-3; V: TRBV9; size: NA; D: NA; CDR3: CASSDGVADTQYF; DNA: TGTGCCAGCAGCGACGGAGTGGCGGATACGCAGTATTTT
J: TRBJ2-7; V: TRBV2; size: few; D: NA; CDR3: CASSRLVLESEQYF; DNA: TGTGCCAGCAGCCGACTGGTACTAGAATCCGAGCAGTACTTC
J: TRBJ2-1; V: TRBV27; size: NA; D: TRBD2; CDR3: CASSLWSTSGRRDEQFF; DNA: TGTGCCAGCAGTTTATGGAGCACTAGCGGGAGGCGCGATGAGCAGTTCTTC
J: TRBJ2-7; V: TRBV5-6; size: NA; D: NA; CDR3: CASSWLASERYF; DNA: TGTGCCAGCAGCTGGCTAGCTAGCGAGCGGTACTTC